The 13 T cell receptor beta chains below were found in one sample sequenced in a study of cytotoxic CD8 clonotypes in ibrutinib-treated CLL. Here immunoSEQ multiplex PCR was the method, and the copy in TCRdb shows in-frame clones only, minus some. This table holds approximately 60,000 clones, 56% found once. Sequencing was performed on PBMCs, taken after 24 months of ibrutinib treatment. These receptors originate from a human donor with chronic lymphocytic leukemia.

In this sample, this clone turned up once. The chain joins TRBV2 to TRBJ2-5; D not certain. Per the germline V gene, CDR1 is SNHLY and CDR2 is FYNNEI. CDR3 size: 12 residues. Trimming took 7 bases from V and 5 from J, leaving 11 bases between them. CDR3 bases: TGTGCCAGCAAACAAATCGGCGAGACCCAGTACTTC. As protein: CASKQIGETQYF.

As DNA, the CDR3 is TGTGCCAGCAGCTTGGGTGATGATTCACCCCTCCACTTT. It codes for CASSLGDDSPLHF. The rearrangement uses TRBV5-6 and TRBJ1-6; D gene ambiguous. Germline-derived CDR1 and CDR2 are SGHDT and YYEEEE. Trimming cost V 0 bases and J 8 bases, with 6 bases left between them. This CDR3 comprises 13 residues.

This CDR3 is CASSIWGRNTEAFF. CDR3 nucleotides: TGTGCCAGTAGTATTTGGGGGAGGAACACTGAAGCTTTCTTT. The chain is built from TRBV19 and TRBJ1-1, with D maybe TRBD1 (5 bases). Per the germline V gene, CDR1 is LNHDA and CDR2 is SQIVND (reference sequence). The CDR3 loop spans 14 amino acids. The ends were cut back, 3 bases at V and 1 base at J, with 9 bases in the middle.

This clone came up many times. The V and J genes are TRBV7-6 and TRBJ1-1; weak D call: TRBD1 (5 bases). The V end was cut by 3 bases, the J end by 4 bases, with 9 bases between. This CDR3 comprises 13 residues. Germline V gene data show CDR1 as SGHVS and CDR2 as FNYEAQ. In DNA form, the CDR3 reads TGTGCCAGCAGCTTCGGGGACCTCACTGAAGCTTTCTTT. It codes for CASSFGDLTEAFF.

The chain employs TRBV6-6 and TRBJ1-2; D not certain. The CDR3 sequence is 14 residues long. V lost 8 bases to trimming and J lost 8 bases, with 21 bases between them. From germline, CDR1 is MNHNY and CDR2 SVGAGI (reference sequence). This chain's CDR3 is CASREISHREGYTF. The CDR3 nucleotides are TGTGCCAGCCGAGAAATTTCCCACCGGGAGGGCTACACCTTC.

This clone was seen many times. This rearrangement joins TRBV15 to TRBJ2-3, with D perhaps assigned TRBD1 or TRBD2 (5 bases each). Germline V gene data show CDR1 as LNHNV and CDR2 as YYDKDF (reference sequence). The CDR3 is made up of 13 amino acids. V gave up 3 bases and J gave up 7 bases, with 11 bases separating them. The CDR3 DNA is TGTGCCACCAGCAGTGGGGGTCCCTATACGCAGTATTTT. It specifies CATSSGGPYTQYF.

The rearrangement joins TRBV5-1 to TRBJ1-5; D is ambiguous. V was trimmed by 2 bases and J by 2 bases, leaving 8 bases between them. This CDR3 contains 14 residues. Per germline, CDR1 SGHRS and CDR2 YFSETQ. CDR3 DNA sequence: TGCGCCAGCAGCTTAGGGTTTGGCAATCAGCCCCAGCATTTT. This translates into CASSLGFGNQPQHF.

The CDR3 DNA sequence: TGTGCCAGCAGTGCCGGGACAACGGTCTCCTACGAGCAGTACTTC. Its protein product is CASSAGTTVSYEQYF. V is TRBV6-5 and J is TRBJ2-7, with a tentative D call TRBD1 (6 bases). Germline V lookup: CDR1 MNHEY, CDR2 SVGAGI. Trimming stripped 5 bases from V and 0 bases from J, with 14 bases between. The CDR3 contains 15 residues.

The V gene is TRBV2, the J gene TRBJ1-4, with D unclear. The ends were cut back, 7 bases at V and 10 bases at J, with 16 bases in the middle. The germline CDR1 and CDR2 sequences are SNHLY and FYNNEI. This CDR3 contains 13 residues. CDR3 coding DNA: TGTGCCAGCACTGAGCTGGGAATGGCAAAACTGTTTTTT. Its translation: CASTELGMAKLFF.

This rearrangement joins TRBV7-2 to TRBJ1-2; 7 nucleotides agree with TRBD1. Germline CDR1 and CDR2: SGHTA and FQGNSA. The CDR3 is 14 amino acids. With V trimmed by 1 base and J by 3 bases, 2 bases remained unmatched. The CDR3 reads CASSLEGADYGYTF. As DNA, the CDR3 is TGTGCCAGCAGCTTAGAGGGGGCGGACTATGGCTACACCTTC.

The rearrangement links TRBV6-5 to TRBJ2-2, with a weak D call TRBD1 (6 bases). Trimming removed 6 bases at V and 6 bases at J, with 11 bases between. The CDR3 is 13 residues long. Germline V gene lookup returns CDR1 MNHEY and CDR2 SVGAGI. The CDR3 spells CASRLQGSGELFF. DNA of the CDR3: TGTGCCAGCAGATTACAGGGTTCCGGGGAGCTGTTTTTT.

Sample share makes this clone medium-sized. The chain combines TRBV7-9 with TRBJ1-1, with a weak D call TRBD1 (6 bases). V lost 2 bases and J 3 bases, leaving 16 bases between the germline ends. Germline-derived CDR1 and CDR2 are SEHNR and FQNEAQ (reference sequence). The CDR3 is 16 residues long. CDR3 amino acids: CASSLSDRTEHTEAFF. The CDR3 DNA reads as TGTGCCAGCAGCTTAAGCGACAGGACAGAACACACTGAAGCTTTCTTT.

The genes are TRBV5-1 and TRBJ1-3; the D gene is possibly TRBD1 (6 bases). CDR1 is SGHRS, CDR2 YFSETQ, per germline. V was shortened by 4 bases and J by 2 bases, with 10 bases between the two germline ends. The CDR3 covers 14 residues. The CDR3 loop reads CASSAGQAGNTIYF. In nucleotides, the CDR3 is TGCGCCAGCAGCGCGGGACAAGCTGGAAACACCATATATTTT.